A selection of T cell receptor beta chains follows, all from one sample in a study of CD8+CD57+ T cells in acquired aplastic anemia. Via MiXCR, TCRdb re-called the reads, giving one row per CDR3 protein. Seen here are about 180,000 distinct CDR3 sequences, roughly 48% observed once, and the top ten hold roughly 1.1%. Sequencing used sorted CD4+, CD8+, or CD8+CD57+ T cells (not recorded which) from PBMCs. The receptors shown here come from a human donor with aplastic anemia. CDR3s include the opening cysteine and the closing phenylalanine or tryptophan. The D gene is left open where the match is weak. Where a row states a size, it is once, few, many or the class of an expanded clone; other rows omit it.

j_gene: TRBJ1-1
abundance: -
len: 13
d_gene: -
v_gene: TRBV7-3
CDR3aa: CASSPPDSTEAFF
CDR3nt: TGTGCCAGCAGCCCCCCGGACAGCACTGAAGCTTTCTTT

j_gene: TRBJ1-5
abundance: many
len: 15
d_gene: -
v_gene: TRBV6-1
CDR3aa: CASSEMGWSNQPQHF
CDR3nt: TGTGCCAGCAGTGAGATGGGCTGGAGCAATCAGCCCCAGCATTTT

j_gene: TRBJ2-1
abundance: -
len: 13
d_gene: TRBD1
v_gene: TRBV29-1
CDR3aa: CSVTGTVNNEQFF
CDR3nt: TGCAGCGTGACCGGGACAGTCAACAATGAGCAGTTCTTC

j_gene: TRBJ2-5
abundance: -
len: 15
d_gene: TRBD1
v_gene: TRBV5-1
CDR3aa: CASSLGQGSQETQYF
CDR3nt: TGCGCCAGCAGCTTGGGACAGGGATCCCAAGAGACCCAGTACTTC

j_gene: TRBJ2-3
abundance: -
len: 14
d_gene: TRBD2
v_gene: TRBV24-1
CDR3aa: CATSDPGRADTQYF
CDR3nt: TGTGCCACCAGTGATCCGGGGAGGGCAGATACGCAGTATTTT

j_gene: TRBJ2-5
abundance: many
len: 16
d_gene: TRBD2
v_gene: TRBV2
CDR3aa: CASILELAGIQETQYF
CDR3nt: TGTGCCAGCATATTAGAACTAGCGGGAATTCAAGAGACCCAGTACTTC

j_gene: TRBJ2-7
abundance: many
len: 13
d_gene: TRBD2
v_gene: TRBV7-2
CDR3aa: CASSFGGVNEQYF
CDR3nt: TGTGCCAGCAGCTTTGGGGGGGTTAACGAGCAGTACTTC

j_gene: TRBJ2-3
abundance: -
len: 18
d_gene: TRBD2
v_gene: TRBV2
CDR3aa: CASRGTSGGADISDTQYF
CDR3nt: TGTGCCAGCAGAGGGACTAGCGGGGGGGCCGACATCTCCGATACGCAGTATTTT

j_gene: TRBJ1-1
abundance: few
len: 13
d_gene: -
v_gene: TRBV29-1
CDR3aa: CSVVEFRNTEAFF
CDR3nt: TGCAGCGTTGTGGAGTTCCGGAACACTGAAGCTTTCTTT

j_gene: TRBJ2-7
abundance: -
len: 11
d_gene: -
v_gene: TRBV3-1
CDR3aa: CASSDPPEQYF
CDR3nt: TGTGCCAGCAGCGACCCCCCCGAGCAGTACTTC

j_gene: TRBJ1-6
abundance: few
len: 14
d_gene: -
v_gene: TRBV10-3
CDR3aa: CAISEASLDSPLHF
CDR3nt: TGTGCCATCAGTGAGGCCAGCCTGGATTCACCCCTCCACTTT

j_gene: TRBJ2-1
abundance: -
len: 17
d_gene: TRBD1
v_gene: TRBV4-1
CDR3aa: CASSHESPGQGGFEQFF
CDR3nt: TGCGCCAGCAGCCACGAAAGTCCGGGACAGGGGGGTTTTGAGCAGTTCTTC

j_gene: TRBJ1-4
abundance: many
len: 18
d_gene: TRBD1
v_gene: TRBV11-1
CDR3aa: CASSRPPSTGGVSEKLFF
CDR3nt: TGTGCCAGCAGCCGCCCTCCCTCGACAGGGGGAGTTAGCGAAAAACTGTTTTTT

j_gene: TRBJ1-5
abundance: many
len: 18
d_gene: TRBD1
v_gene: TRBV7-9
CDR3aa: CASSLVVVGDRGNQPQHF
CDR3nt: TGTGCCAGCAGCTTAGTTGTGGTTGGGGACAGGGGGAATCAGCCCCAGCATTTT

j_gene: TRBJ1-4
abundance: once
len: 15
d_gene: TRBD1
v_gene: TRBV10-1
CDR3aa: CASSVRQGKCEKLFF
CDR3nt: TGCGCCAGCAGTGTACGACAGGGAAAGTGTGAAAAACTGTTTTTT

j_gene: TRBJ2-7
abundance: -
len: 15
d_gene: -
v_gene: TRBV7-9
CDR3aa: CASRFRNRFAYEQYF
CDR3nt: TGTGCCAGCAGATTCCGAAACAGGTTTGCCTACGAGCAGTACTTC

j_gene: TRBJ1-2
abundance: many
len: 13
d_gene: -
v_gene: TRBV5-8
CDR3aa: CASSLIRDAGYTF
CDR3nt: TGTGCCAGCAGCTTGATCCGGGATGCCGGCTACACCTTC

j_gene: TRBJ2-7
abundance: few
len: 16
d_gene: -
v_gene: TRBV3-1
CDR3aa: CASSPDRAPFSYEQYF
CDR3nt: TGTGCCAGCAGTCCCGATCGGGCCCCTTTCTCCTACGAGCAGTACTTC

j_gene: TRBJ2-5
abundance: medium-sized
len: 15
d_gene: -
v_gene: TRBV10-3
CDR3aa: CAISDRTAVGETQYF
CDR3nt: TGTGCCATCAGTGACCGCACGGCGGTTGGAGAGACCCAGTACTTC

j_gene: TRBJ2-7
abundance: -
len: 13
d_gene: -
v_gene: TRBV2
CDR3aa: CASSDGKNYEQYF
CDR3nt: TGTGCCAGCAGTGATGGCAAAAACTACGAGCAGTACTTC

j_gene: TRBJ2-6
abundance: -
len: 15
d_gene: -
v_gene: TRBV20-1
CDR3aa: CSASGLCSGANVLTF
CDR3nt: TGCAGTGCTTCCGGGCTGTGCTCTGGGGCCAACGTCCTGACTTTC

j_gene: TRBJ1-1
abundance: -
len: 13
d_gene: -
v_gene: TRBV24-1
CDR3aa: CATSAGGRTEAFF
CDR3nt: TGTGCCACCAGTGCGGGGGGCCGGACTGAAGCTTTCTTT

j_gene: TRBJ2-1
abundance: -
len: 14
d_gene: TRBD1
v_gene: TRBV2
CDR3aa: CASGRQGSYNEQFF
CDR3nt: TGTGCCAGCGGGAGACAGGGCTCCTACAATGAGCAGTTCTTC

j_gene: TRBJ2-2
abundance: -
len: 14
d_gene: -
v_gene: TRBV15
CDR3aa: CATSRDRDTGELFF
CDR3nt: TGTGCCACCAGCAGAGATCGAGACACCGGGGAGCTGTTTTTT

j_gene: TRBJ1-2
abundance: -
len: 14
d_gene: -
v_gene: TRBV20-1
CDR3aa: CSARFRDGNGGYTF
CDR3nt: TGCAGTGCTAGATTCCGGGACGGCAATGGCGGCTACACCTTC

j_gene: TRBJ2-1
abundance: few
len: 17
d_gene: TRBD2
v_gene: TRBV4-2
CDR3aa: CASSQDLGLAGSNEQFF
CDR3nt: TGTGCCAGCAGCCAAGATCTGGGACTAGCGGGGTCGAATGAGCAGTTCTTC

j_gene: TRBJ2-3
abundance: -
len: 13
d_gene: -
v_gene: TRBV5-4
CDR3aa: CASSLVYTDTQYF
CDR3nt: TGTGCCAGCAGCTTGGTCTACACAGATACGCAGTATTTT

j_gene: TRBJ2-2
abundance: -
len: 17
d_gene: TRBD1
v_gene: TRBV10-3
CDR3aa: CAISSGTGIGGTGELFF
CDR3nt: TGTGCCATCAGCTCCGGGACAGGGATAGGGGGAACCGGGGAGCTGTTTTTT

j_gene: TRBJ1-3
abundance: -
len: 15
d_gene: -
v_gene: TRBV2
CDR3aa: CASRGKQVLGNTIYF
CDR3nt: TGTGCCAGCAGGGGAAAACAGGTGCTTGGAAACACCATATATTTT

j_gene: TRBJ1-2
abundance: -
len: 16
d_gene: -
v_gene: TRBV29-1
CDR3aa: CSQPFFPGPGSIGYTF
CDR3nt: TGCAGCCAACCCTTCTTTCCCGGGCCCGGTTCGATCGGCTACACCTTC

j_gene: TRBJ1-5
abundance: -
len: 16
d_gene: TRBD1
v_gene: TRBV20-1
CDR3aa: CSARDGQEYGNQPQHF
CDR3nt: TGCAGTGCTAGAGACGGACAGGAATACGGGAATCAGCCCCAGCATTTT

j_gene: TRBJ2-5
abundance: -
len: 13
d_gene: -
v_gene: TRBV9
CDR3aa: CASSVESSTTQYF
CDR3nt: TGTGCCAGCAGCGTGGAGTCTAGCACGACCCAGTACTTC

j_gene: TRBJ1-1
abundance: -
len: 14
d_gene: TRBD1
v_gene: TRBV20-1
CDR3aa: CSASEGQGDTEAFF
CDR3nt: TGCAGTGCTAGCGAGGGACAGGGTGACACTGAAGCTTTCTTT

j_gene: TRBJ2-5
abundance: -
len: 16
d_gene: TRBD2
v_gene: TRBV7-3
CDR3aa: CASSSGLAGGSETQYF
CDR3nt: TGTGCCAGCAGCTCCGGACTAGCGGGGGGCTCGGAGACCCAGTACTTC

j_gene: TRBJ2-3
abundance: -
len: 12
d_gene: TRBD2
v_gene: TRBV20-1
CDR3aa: CSPREGTDTQYF
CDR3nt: TGCAGTCCCCGGGAGGGCACAGATACGCAGTATTTT

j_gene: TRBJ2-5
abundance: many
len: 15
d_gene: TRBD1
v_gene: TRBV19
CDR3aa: CASSIQQGPGETQYF
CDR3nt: TGTGCCAGTAGTATCCAACAGGGGCCGGGAGAGACCCAGTACTTC

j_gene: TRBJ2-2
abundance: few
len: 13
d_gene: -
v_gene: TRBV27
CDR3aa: CASSFSNTGELFF
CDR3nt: TGTGCCAGCAGTTTCTCGAACACCGGGGAGCTGTTTTTT

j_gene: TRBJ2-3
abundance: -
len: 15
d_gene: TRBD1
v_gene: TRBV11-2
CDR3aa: CASSLGRGLTDTQYF
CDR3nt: TGTGCCAGCAGCTTAGGCAGGGGGCTGACAGATACGCAGTATTTT

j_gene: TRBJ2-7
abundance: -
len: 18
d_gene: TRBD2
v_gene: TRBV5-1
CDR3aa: CASSLGATSGRASYEQYF
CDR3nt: TGCGCCAGCAGCTTGGGGGCAACTAGCGGGAGGGCATCCTACGAGCAGTACTTC

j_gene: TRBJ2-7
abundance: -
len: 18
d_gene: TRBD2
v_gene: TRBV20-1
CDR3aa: CSGATGGWTSGLGYEQYF
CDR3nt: TGCAGTGGTGCGACAGGTGGTTGGACTAGCGGGCTTGGCTACGAGCAGTACTTC

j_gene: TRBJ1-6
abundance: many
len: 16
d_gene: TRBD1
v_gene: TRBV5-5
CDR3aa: CASSLGQGARNSPLHF
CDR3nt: TGTGCCAGCAGCTTGGGACAGGGGGCTCGAAATTCACCCCTCCACTTT

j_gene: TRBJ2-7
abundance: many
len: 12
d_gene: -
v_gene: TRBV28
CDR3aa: CASSQKLYEQYF
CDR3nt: TGTGCCAGCAGCCAAAAGCTCTACGAGCAGTACTTC

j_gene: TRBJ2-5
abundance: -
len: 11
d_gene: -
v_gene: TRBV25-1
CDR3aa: CASSDRAGKYF
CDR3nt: TGTGCCAGCAGTGATCGGGCAGGGAAGTACTTT

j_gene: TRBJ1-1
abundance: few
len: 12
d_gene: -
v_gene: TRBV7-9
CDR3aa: CASSPVGTEAFF
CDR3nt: TGTGCCAGCAGCCCTGTCGGCACTGAAGCTTTCTTT

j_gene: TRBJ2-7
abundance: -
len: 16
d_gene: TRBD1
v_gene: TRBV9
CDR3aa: CASSVGGQGDLYEQYF
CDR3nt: TGTGCCAGCAGCGTAGGAGGGCAGGGGGATCTCTACGAGCAGTACTTC

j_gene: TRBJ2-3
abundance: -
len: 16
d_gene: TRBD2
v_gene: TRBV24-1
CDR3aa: CATSDPLAGSTDTQYF
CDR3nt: TGTGCCACCAGTGACCCACTAGCGGGATCCACAGATACGCAGTATTTT